What follows are 6 T cell receptor beta chains derived from one specimen sequenced in a study of cytomegalovirus exposure and HLA in healthy donors. PCR involved 60 Vbeta and 13 Jbeta primers. Using immunoSEQ multiplex PCR, the repertoire was profiled, and TCRdb retains in-frame clones only, with some absent. The data show approximately 220,000 clones, about 75% seen once. The sequenced material came from PBMCs. The origin of the receptors is a young man in good health and CMV-seronegative.

This sequence joins TRBV25-1 and TRBJ2-3; no definite D call. Germline-derived CDR1 and CDR2 are MGHDK and SYGVNS. CDR3 size: 14 residues. Trimming cost V 5 bases and J 3 bases, with 12 bases left between them. DNA for the CDR3: TGTGCCAGCAGTAAGAGTGCTTGGACAGATACGCAGTATTTT. This gives the protein CASSKSAWTDTQYF.

The J gene is TRBJ2-2, the V gene TRBV6-5, with a possible D match to TRBD2 (6 bases). V dropped 2 bases and J dropped 0 bases, with 10 bases sitting between them. Germline CDR1 and CDR2: MNHEY and SVGAGI. This CDR3 contains 16 residues. Written as DNA, the CDR3 is TGTGCCAGCAGTTACCCCGGGACTCCGAACACCGGGGAGCTGTTTTTT. Its protein is CASSYPGTPNTGELFF.

V usage is TRBV11-3 and J usage is TRBJ2-7; 11 positions agree with TRBD2. The V gene end was trimmed by 6 bases and the J gene end by 5 bases; junction bases not matched to a gene: 9. CDR1 SGHNT and CDR2 YENEEA come from the germline V gene. This CDR3 comprises 15 residues. As DNA, the CDR3 is TGTGCCAGCAGTTCCCTCACTAGCGGGAGTCACGAGCAGTACTTC. This encodes CASSSLTSGSHEQYF. The full variable domain, rest sourced from reference TRBV11-3 and TRBJ2-7, is EAGVVQSPRYKIIEKKQPVAFWCNPISGHNTLYWYLQNLGQGPELLIRYENEEAVDDSQLPKDRFSAERLKGVDSTLKIQPAELGDSAVYLCASSSLTSGSHEQYFGPGTRLTVT.

The chain combines TRBV5-6 with TRBJ2-5, with D possibly matching TRBD2 (5 bases). V lost 1 base and J 5 bases, leaving 12 bases between the germline ends. The germline CDR1 and CDR2 sequences are SGHDT and YYEEEE. The CDR3 loop spans 14 amino acids. CDR3 loop: CASSLYTRGETQYF. The CDR3 nucleotides are TGTGCCAGCAGCTTGTACACGAGAGGGGAGACCCAGTACTTC.

The chain is built from TRBV14 and TRBJ2-1; TRBD2 agrees at 9 bases. This CDR3 is built from 18 residues. Unmatched junction bases numbered 15, after V lost 1 base and J lost 8 bases. Germline lookup yields CDR1 SGHDN and CDR2 FVKESK. The CDR3 spells CASSQGGLAGTFEDEQFF. CDR3 nucleotides: TGTGCCAGCAGCCAAGGGGGTCTAGCGGGGACTTTCGAGGATGAGCAGTTCTTC.

The J gene is TRBJ2-1, the V gene TRBV9; a weak D match, TRBD2 (6 bases). This CDR3 region has 20 residues. Trimming pared 2 bases from V and 0 bases from J, leaving 24 bases between. CDR1 and CDR2 (germline): SGDLS, YYNGEE. The CDR3 nucleotides read TGTGCCAGCAGCGTCGCCCGGGACTCCCCCCATCCAAGCTCCTACAATGAGCAGTTCTTC. Protein: CASSVARDSPHPSSYNEQFF. The full variable domain, completed using reference TRBV9 and TRBJ2-1, is DSGVTQTPKHLITATGQRVTLRCSPRSGDLSVYWYQQSLDQGLQFLIQYYNGEERAKGNILERFSAQQFPDLHSELNLSSLELGDSALYFCASSVARDSPHPSSYNEQFFGPGTRLTVL.